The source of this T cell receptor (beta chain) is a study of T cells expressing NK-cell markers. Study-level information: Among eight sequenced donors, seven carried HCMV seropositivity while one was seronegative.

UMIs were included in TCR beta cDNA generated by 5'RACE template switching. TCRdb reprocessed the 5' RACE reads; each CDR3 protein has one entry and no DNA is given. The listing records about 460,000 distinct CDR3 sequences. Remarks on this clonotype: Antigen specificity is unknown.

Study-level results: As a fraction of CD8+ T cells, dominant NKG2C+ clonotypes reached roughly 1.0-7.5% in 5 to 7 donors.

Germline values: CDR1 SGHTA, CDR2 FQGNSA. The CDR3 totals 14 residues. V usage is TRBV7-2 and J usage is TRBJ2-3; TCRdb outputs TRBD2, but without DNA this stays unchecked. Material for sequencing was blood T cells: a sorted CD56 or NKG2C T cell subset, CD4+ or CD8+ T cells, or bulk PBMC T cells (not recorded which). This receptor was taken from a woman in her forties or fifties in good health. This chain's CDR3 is CASSRDRLAAKQYF.